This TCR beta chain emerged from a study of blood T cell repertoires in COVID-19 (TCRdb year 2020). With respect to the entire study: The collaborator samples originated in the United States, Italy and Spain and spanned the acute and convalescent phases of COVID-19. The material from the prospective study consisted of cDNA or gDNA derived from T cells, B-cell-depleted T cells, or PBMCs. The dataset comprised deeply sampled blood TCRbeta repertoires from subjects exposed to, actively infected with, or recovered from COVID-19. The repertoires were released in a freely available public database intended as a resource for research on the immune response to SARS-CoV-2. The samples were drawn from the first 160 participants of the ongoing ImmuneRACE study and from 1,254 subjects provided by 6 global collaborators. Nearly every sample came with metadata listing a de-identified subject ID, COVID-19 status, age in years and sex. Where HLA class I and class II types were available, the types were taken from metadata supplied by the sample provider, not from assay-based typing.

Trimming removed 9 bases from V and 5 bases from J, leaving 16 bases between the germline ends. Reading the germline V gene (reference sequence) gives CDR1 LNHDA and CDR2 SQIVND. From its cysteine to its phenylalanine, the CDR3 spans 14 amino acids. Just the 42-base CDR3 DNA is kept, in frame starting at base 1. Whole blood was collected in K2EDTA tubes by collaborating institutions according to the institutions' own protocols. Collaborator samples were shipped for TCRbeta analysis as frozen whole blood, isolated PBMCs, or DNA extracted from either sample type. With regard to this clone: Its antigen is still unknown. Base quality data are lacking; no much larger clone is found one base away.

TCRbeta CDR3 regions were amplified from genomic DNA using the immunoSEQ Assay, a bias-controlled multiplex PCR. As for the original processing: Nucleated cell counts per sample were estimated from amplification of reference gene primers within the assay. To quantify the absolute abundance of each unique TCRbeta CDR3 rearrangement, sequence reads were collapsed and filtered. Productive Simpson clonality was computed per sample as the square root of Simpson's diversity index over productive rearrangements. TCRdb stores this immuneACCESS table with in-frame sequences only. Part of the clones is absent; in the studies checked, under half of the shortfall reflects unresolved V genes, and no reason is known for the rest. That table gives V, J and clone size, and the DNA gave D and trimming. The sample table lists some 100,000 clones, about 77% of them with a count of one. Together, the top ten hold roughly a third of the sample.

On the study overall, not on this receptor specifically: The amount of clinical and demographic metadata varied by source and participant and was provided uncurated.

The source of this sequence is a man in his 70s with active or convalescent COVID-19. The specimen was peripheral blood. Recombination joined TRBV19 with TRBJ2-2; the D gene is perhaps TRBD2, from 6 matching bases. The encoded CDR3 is CASRGAGRTGELFF. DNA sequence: TGTGCCAGCCGAGGGGCAGGGAGGACCGGGGAGCTGTTTTTT. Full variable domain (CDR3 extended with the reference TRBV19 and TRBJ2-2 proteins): DGGITQSPKYLFRKEGQNVTLSCEQNLNHDAMYWYRQDPGQGLRLIYYSQIVNDFQKGDIAEGYSVSREKKESFPLTVTSAQKNPTAFYLCASRGAGRTGELFFGEGSRLTVL.